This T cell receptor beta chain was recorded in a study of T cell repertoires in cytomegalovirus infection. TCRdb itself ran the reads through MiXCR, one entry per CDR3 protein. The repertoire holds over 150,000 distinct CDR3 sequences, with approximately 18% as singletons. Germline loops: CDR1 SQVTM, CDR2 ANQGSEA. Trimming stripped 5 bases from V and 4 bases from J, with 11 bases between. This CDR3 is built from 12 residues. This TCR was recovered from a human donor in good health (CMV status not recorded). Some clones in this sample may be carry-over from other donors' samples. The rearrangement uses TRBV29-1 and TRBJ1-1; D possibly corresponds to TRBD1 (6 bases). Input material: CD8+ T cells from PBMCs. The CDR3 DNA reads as TGCAGCGTTCTAAGGGGGTCCACTGAAGCTTTCTTT. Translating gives CSVLRGSTEAFF. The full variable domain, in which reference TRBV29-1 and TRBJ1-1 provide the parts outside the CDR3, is SAVISQKPSRDICQRGTSLTIQCQVDSQVTMMFWYRQQPGQSLTLIATANQGSEATYESGFVIDKFPISRPNLTFSTLTVSNMSPEDSSIYLCSVLRGSTEAFFGQGTRLTVV.